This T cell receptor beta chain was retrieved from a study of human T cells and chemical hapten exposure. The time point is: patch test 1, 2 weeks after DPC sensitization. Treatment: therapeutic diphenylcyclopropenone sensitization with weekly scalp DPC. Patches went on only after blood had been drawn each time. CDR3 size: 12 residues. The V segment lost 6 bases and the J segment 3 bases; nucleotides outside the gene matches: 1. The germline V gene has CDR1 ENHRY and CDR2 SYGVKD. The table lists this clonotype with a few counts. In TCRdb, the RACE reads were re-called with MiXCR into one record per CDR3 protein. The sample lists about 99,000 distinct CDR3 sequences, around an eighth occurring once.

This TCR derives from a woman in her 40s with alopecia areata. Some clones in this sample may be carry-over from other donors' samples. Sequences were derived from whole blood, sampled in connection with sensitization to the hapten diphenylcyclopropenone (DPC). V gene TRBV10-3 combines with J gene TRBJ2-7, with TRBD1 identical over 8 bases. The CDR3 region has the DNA TGTGCCATCAGCGACAGGGGCTACGAGCAGTACTTC. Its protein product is CAISDRGYEQYF.